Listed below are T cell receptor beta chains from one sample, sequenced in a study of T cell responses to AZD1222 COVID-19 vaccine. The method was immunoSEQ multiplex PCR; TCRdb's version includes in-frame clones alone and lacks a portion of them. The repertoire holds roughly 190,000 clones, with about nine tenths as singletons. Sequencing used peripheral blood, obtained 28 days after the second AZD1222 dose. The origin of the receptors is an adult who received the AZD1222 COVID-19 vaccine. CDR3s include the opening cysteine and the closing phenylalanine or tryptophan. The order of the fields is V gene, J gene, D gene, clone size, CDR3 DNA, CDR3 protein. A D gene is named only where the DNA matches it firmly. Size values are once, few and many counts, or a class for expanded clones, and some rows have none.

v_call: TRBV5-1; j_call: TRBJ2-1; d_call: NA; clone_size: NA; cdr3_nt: TGCGCCAGCAGCCCGGACCTACAAATTCCGAGGCAGTTCTTC; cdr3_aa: CASSPDLQIPRQFF
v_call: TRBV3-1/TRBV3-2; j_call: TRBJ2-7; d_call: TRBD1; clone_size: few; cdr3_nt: TGTGCCAGCAGCCAGTACAGGGGCGAGCAGTACTTC; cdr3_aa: CASSQYRGEQYF
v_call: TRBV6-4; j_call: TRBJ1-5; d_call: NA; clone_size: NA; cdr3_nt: TGTGCCAGCAGTGACCCCCATACAGGGCTTTGGCAGCCCCAGCATTTT; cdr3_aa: CASSDPHTGLWQPQHF
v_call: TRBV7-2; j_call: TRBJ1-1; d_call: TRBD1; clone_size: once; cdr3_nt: TGTGCCAGCAGCCCCCGACAGGGTATGATGAACACTGAAGCTTTCTTT; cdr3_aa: CASSPRQGMMNTEAFF
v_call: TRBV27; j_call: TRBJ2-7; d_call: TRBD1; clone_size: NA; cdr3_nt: TGTGCCAGCAGTTTAGGACAGGAGTACGAGCAGTACTTC; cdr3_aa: CASSLGQEYEQYF
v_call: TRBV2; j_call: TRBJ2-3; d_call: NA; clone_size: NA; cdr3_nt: TGTGCCAGCAGTGCCCTCGGAGGGCACACAGATACGCAGTATTTT; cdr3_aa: CASSALGGHTDTQYF
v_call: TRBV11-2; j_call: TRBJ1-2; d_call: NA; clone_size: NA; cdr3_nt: TGTGCCAGCAGCTTAATAATGGGTTGGGGCGGGGAGCATGGCTACACCTTC; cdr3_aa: CASSLIMGWGGEHGYTF
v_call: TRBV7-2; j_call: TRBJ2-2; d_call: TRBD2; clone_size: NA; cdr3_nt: TGTGCCAGCAGCTTGGGCGGGGGGATGAACACCGGGGAGCTGTTTTTT; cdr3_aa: CASSLGGGMNTGELFF
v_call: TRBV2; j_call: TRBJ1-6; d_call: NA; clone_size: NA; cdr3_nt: TGTGCCAGCAGTGAAAGGGGTAGCTCCTATAATTCACCCCTCCACTTT; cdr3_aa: CASSERGSSYNSPLHF
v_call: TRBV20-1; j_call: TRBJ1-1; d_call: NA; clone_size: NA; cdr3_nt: TGCAGTCTCAAGAAGGGACGTCAAGCTTTCTTT; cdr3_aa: CSLKKGRQAFF
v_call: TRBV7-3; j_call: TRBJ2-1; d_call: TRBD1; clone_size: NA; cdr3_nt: TGTGCCAGCAGCTTCAGGACAGGGGGCTTAAATGAGCAGTTCTTC; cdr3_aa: CASSFRTGGLNEQFF
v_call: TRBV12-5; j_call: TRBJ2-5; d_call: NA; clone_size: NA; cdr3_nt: TGTGCTAGTGGGCCCCCCCAGGGTTCTAAGGAGACCCAGTACTTC; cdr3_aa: CASGPPQGSKETQYF
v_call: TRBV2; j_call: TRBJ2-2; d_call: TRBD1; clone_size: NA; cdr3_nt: TGTGCCAGCCGCAGGGGGTCCTACCCCGGGGAGCTGTTTTTT; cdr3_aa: CASRRGSYPGELFF
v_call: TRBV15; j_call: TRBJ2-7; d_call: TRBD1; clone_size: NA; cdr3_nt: TGTGCCACCAGCAGGGGGACAGGGGGCGTCTACGAGCAGTACTTC; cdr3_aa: CATSRGTGGVYEQYF
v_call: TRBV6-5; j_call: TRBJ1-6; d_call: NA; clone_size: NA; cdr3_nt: TGTGCCAGCACCTCCCTCCCACGGGGAGAATCACCCCTCCACTTT; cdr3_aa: CASTSLPRGESPLHF
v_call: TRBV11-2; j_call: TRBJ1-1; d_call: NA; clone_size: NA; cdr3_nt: TGTGCCAGCAGCTCCCTCCCCAGGGTTGGGCACACTGAAGCTTTCTTT; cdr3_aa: CASSSLPRVGHTEAFF
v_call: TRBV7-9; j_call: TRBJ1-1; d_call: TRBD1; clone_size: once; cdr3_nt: TGTGCCAGCAGGAACAGGGGGACGACTGAAGCTTTCTTT; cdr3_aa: CASRNRGTTEAFF
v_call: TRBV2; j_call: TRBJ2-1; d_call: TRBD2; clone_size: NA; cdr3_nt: TGTGCCAGCAGGAGACTAGCGGGTAATGAGCAGTTCTTC; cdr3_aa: CASRRLAGNEQFF
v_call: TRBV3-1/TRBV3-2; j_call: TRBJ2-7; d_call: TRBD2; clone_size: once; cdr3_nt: TGTGCCAGCAGCCAGGGACTAGCGGTACGTACCTACGAGCAGTACTTC; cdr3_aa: CASSQGLAVRTYEQYF
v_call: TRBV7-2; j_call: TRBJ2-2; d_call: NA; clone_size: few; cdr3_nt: TGTGCCAGCAGCTTAGCGCTGGGTATAAGCACCGGGGAGCTGTTTTTT; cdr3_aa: CASSLALGISTGELFF
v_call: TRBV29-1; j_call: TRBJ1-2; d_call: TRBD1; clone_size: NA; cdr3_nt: TGCAGCGTTGAGGACAGGGGGGTCTATGGCTACACCTTC; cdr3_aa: CSVEDRGVYGYTF
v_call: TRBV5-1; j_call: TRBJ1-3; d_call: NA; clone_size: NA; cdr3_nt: TGCGCCAGCAGCTTGGGGGGGCCGGGGGCCGGAAACACCATATATTTT; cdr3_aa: CASSLGGPGAGNTIYF
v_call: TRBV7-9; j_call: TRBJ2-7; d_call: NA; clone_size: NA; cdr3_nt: TGTGCCAGCAGCTCGGGACGGCGCTCCTACGAGCAGTACTTC; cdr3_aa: CASSSGRRSYEQYF
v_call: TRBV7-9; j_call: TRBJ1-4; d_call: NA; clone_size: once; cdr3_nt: TGTGCCAGCACCCCTGTGGGCGCGGGTGAAAAACTGTTTTTT; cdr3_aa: CASTPVGAGEKLFF
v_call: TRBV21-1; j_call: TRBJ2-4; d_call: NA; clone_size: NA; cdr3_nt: TGTGCCAGCAGTCACGAGGGTGCGGACAAAAACATTCAGTACTTC; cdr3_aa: CASSHEGADKNIQYF
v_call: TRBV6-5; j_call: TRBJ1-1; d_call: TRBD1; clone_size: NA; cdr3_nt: TGTGCCGGCTGGACAGGGGGTATGACTGAAGCTTTCTTT; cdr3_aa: CAGWTGGMTEAFF
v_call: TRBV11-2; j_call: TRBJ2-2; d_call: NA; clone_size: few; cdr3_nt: TGTGCCAGCAGCGGAGGAGTGTACATAAACACCGGGGAGCTGTTTTTT; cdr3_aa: CASSGGVYINTGELFF
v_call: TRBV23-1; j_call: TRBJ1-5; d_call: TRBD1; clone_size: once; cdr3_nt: TGCGCCAGCAGTCAACTCGGACAGGGGGTTGATCAGCCCCAGCATTTT; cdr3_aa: CASSQLGQGVDQPQHF
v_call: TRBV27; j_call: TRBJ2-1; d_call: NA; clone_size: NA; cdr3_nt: TGTGCCAGCAGTTTACCGGGCCTCTACAATGAGCAGTTCTTC; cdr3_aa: CASSLPGLYNEQFF
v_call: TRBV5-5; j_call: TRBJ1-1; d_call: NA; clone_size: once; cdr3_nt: TGTGCCAGCTCATCCGGGGCAGATGAAGCTTTCTTT; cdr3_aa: CASSSGADEAFF
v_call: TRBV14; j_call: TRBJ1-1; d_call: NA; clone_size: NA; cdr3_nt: TGTGCCAGCAGCCAAGAGGCCCCTTCCCCTGAAGCTTTCTTT; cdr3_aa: CASSQEAPSPEAFF
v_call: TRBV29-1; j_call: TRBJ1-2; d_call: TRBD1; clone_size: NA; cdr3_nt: TGCAGCGTTGGAAGAGGGGTACCGGGACAGAAGGGCTACACCTTC; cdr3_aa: CSVGRGVPGQKGYTF
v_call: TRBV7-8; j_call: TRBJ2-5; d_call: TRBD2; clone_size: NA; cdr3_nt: TGTGCCAGCAGCAATACCGGGACTAGCGGGAGAGAGACCCAGTACTTC; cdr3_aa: CASSNTGTSGRETQYF
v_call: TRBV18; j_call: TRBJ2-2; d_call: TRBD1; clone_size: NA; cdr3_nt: TGTGCCAGCTCACCAAGGACAGGGGCGAACACCGGGGAGCTGTTTTTT; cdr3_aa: CASSPRTGANTGELFF